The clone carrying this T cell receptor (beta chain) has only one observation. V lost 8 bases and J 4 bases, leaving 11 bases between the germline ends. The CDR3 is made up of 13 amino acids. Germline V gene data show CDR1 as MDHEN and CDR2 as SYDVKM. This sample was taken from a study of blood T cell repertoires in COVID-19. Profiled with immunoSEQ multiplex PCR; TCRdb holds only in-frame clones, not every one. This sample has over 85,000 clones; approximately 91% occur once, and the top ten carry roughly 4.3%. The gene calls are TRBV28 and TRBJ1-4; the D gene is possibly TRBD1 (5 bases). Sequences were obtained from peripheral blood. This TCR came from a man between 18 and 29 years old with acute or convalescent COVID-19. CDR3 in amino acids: CASQRGSNEKLFF. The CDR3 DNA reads TGTGCCAGCCAACGGGGGAGTAATGAAAAACTGTTTTTT.